This record concerns one TCR beta chain sequence. The antigen is undetermined. Vbeta (60) and Jbeta (13) primers were used in the PCR. The assay was immunoSEQ multiplex PCR, and TCRdb's table has in-frame clones only and misses some. This table holds roughly 130,000 clones, around 66% found once. This entry is derived from a study of cytomegalovirus exposure and HLA in healthy donors. Study-level points and caveats: Across donors, most TCRs were seen rarely, yet some public ones were widespread.

The V gene's germline CDR1 is SQVTM and CDR2 ANQGSEA. The CDR3 runs to 12 residues. The V end was cut by 4 bases, the J end by 6 bases, with 12 bases between. V and J are TRBV29-1 and TRBJ1-1; D ambiguous. The sequenced sample was PBMCs. The TCR sequence derives from a woman aged 55 to 70 in good health and CMV-seronegative. CDR3 sequence (DNA): TGCAGCGTTGTGGGCAGTGCCCCTGAAGCTTTCTTT. It yields the protein CSVVGSAPEAFF.